Given below is one TCR beta chain in context. Its antigen remains unidentified. Other DNA variants within this sample encode the same CDR3. These data originate in a study of OX40 agonist ivuxolimab in advanced cancers. Findings and limits, study-wide: CD4+ and CD8+ blood T cells expanded clonally by week 6 at 0.1 to 3.0 mg/kg.

Sequencing used immunoSEQ multiplex PCR; TCRdb keeps in-frame clones, though not all of them. The sample holds around 140,000 clones, about nine tenths seen once. The sample consisted of CD4+ or CD8+ T cells sorted from blood, taken in a trial of the OX40 agonist ivuxolimab. This sequence originates from an adult with an advanced solid tumor such as melanoma, head and neck, liver or kidney cancer.

The CDR3 nucleotides read TGTGCCAGCAGCTTGGACAGGCTCTATGGCTACACCTTC. Its protein is CASSLDRLYGYTF. The genes are TRBV7-3 and TRBJ1-2, with 7 nucleotides matching TRBD1. Looked up from germline, CDR1 is SGHTA and CDR2 is FQGTGA. This CDR3 is built from 13 residues. V dropped 3 bases and J dropped 4; count of bases not matched to a gene: 2.